Sequencing of this TCR beta chain was carried out in a study of beta chain features in type 1 diabetes. Findings of the study overall: People with Type 1 diabetes carried modestly yet significantly shorter TCRB CDR3s in all four CD4+ subsets.

What was sequenced were expressed TCRB transcripts, since all of the isolated RNA had been reverse transcribed. Method: immunoSEQ multiplex PCR; TCRdb's copy keeps in-frame clones and lacks some. This sample has under 900,000 clones, with under 20% found just once. This clone came up a few times. Its specificity is not known. The sequenced sample was naive CD4+ T cells from blood. The sequence came from a woman aged 18-30 years in good health.

CDR3 region: CASSQEGLAGGCSYEQYF. For the CDR3, the DNA is TGCGCCAGCAGTCAAGAGGGACTAGCGGGAGGCTGCTCCTACGAGCAGTACTTC. The chain couples TRBV23-1 to TRBJ2-7; 15 nucleotides line up with TRBD2. TRBV23-1 is filed as an ORF, its function uncertain. CDR3 length: 18 amino acids. Unmatched junction bases numbered 5, after V lost 2 bases and J lost 0 bases.